The entry below gives a single T cell receptor (beta chain) sequence along with its context. Per the original data handling: Counts of nucleated cells, estimated from reference gene primer amplification, were obtained. The data were produced by immunoSEQ multiplex PCR, yet TCRdb's version contains in-frame clones alone and is incomplete. V, J and clone size derive from that table, while D and trimming were established from the DNA sequence. The data show around 98,000 clones, nearly 90% seen once. This sample was taken from a study of blood T cell repertoires in COVID-19. Whole-study context: The origin of the acute and convalescent COVID-19 samples was the United States, Italy and Spain. Sample material is recorded as cDNA or gDNA derived from T cells, B-cell-depleted T cells, or PBMCs.

The CDR3 totals 14 residues. Sequenced input: peripheral blood. This chain links TRBV21-1 with TRBJ2-1; the table's D gene call, TRBD2, was not cross checked with the DNA. TRBV21-1 is flagged as a pseudogene. This sequence was found in a man between 65 and 85 years old with acute or convalescent COVID-19. CDR3 in amino acids: CASRNRSSYNEQFF. As DNA, the CDR3 is TGTGCCAGCAGAAACCGGAGCTCCTACAATGAGCAGTTCTTC.